This T cell receptor (beta chain) originates from a study of cytomegalovirus exposure and HLA in healthy donors. The PCR employed 60 Vbeta primers together with 13 Jbeta primers. Only in-frame clones appear in the TCRdb table, and some are missing; sequencing was by immunoSEQ multiplex PCR. Among fewer than 250,000 clones listed, 76% were seen once. This CDR3 is built from 18 residues. V lost 1 base to trimming and J lost 1 base; unmatched junction nucleotides: 9. From germline, CDR1 is SGHDT and CDR2 YYEEEE. The sample was PBMCs. The chain has TRBV5-6 and TRBJ2-7; TRBD2 aligns across 12 bases. The TCR originated in a man between 18 and 29 years old in good health and CMV-seronegative. Here the CDR3 reads CASSLYLAGGPISYEQYF. In DNA form, the CDR3 reads TGTGCCAGCAGCTTGTATCTAGCGGGAGGGCCTATATCCTACGAGCAGTACTTC.